Below are 18 T cell receptor beta chains sequenced from a single sample in a study of blood T cells in healthy people across ages. Using a J-beta primer mix together with a sample-barcoded 5' primer, a second PCR was run for about 6 to 12 cycles. TCRdb re-derived calls from the 5' RACE reads in MiXCR, one entry per CDR3 protein. In the table there are about 1.8 million distinct CDR3 sequences, around 50% of which are singletons. The sequenced sample was blood. The receptors come from a woman aged 40 to 49 in good health.

V and J are TRBV20-1 and TRBJ2-1; the match to TRBD2 covers 10 bases. The length of the CDR3 is 13 residues. The J segment lost 5 bases and the V segment lost 7 bases, leaving 5 bases of the junction unmatched. Germline CDR1 reads DFQATT; CDR2 reads SNEGSKA (reference sequence). The CDR3 sequence is CSGLTSGNNEQFF. CDR3 DNA sequence: TGCAGTGGATTAACTAGCGGGAACAATGAGCAGTTCTTC.

V and J are TRBV27 and TRBJ2-1, with D possibly TRBD1 on 5 matching bases. CDR1 is MNHEY and CDR2 is SMNVEV in the germline V gene (reference sequence). The CDR3 totals 16 residues. Trimming took off 2 bases at V and 7 bases at J, with 18 bases between the two ends. The CDR3 loop is CASSLPETGSPNEQFF. CDR3 DNA: TGTGCCAGCAGTTTACCGGAAACAGGCTCCCCGAATGAGCAGTTCTTC.

The chain joins TRBV5-5 to TRBJ2-5, with D perhaps TRBD1 (5 bases). CDR3 length: 14 residues. With 2 bases removed from V and 5 bases from J, the gap between germline ends came to 13 bases. Germline lookup yields CDR1 SGHKS and CDR2 YYEKEE (reference sequence). This CDR3 is CASSFWGAGETQYF. In DNA form, the CDR3 reads TGTGCCAGCAGCTTTTGGGGCGCCGGGGAGACCCAGTACTTC.

This rearrangement joins TRBV6-5 to TRBJ1-5, with D uncertain. This CDR3 spans 14 amino acids. Trimming shortened V by 0 bases and J by 6 bases, and 9 bases separated the two germline ends. Per germline, CDR1 MNHEY and CDR2 SVGAGI. The CDR3 spells CASSYSRVAQPQHF. The CDR3 bases are TGTGCCAGCAGTTACTCGCGGGTGGCTCAGCCCCAGCATTTT.

This clonotype was seen only a few times. The V gene is TRBV6-1, the J gene TRBJ2-7; 9 positions match TRBD2. The CDR3 sequence is 14 residues long. Germline V CDR1 and CDR2: MNHNS, SASEGT. After removal of 5 bases from V and 3 bases from J, the junction contained 5 bases not matched to a gene. The CDR3 sequence: CASSPSGGYYEQYF. The CDR3, as DNA: TGTGCCAGCAGTCCAAGCGGGGGGTACTACGAGCAGTACTTC.

This clonotype was found a few times. The chain recombines TRBV3-1 with TRBJ1-2; D is perhaps TRBD1 (5 bases). V shed 1 base and J shed 8 bases, with 20 bases lying between them. The CDR3 extends over 16 amino acids. Germline assignment: CDR1 LGHDT and CDR2 YNNKEL (reference sequence). CDR3 amino acids: CASSQVILGRERGYTF. In DNA form, the CDR3 reads TGTGCCAGCAGCCAAGTAATTTTGGGCAGGGAGAGGGGCTACACCTTC. Drawing the rest from reference TRBV3-1 and TRBJ1-2, the complete variable domain is DTAVSQTPKYLVTQMGNDKSIKCEQNLGHDTMYWYKQDSKKFLKIMFSYNNKELIINETVPNRFSPKSPDKAHLNLHINSLELGDSAVYFCASSQVILGRERGYTFGSGTRLTVV.

This CDR3 reads CASSMGRAGYEQYF. The DNA for the CDR3 is TGTGCCAGCAGTATGGGTCGAGCTGGCTACGAGCAGTACTTC. J is TRBJ2-7 and V is TRBV27; the D is unclear. Germline CDR1 and CDR2: MNHEY and SMNVEV (reference sequence). This CDR3 has 14 residues. Between the trimmed V and J ends, which lost 5 bases and 3 bases, there was a span of 14 bases.

About this clonotype: At one of its ends the junction is not consistent with the germline gene, which may arise from a read error. The rearrangement uses TRBV9 and TRBJ2-7; TRBD1 might be the D (7 bases). The CDR3 has 15 residues. Germline V gene lookup returns CDR1 SGDLS and CDR2 YYNGEE. In nucleotides, the CDR3 is TGTGCCTGCAGCCATTCAGGGGGGAGCTCCTACGAGCAGTACTTC. Its protein is CACSHSGGSSYEQYF.

The sample holds a few counts of this clonotype. The CDR3 sequence: CASSLRGGRNYGYTF. As DNA, the CDR3 is TGTGCCAGCAGCTTACGTGGCGGACGTAACTATGGCTACACCTTC. The chain combines TRBV11-1 with TRBJ1-2; D is uncertain. V lost 2 bases to trimming and J lost 1 base, with 11 bases between them. The germline V gene has CDR1 SGHAT and CDR2 FQDESV (reference sequence). There are 15 residues in the CDR3.

This sequence joins TRBV20-1 and TRBJ1-2; no reliable D call. The CDR3 has 11 residues. V lost 0 bases to trimming and J lost 7 bases, with 6 bases between them. CDR1 is DFQATT, CDR2 SNEGSKA, per germline (reference sequence). As DNA, the CDR3 is TGCAGTGCTAGAGATCGATTTGGCTACACCTTC. Its protein product is CSARDRFGYTF.

J is TRBJ2-3 and V is TRBV20-1, with 15 positions matching TRBD2. Trimming took 6 bases from V and 5 from J; bases not matched to a gene: 9. The CDR3 sequence is 16 residues long. Germline V gives CDR1 DFQATT, CDR2 SNEGSKA (reference sequence). The CDR3: CSAPRTSGGAKDTQYF. CDR3 DNA: TGCAGTGCCCCGAGGACTAGCGGGGGGGCCAAAGATACGCAGTATTTT.

This clonotype was observed a handful of times. CDR3 amino acids: CASSFVGGHQETQYF. CDR3 bases: TGTGCCAGCAGTTTTGTCGGGGGCCACCAAGAGACCCAGTACTTC. The chain employs TRBV27 and TRBJ2-5; D tentatively fits TRBD1 or TRBD2 (6 bases each). V lost 3 bases, J lost 0 bases, and 11 bases lay in between. This CDR3 is built from 15 residues. Looked up from germline, CDR1 is MNHEY and CDR2 is SMNVEV (reference sequence).

The V gene is TRBV20-1, the J gene TRBJ2-5; possibly TRBD2 for D (6 bases). The germline CDR1 and CDR2 sequences are DFQATT and SNEGSKA (reference sequence). The CDR3 sequence is 14 residues long. Trimming cost V 5 bases and J 5 bases, with 18 bases left between them. CDR3 sequence reads: CSAGSGGVGETQYF. The CDR3 nucleotides read TGCAGTGCTGGATCAGGAGGGGTCGGCGAGACCCAGTACTTC.

CDR3 region: CATSDPSLFGNEQFF. CDR3 in DNA: TGTGCCACCAGTGATCCGTCCCTCTTTGGCAATGAGCAGTTCTTC. The chain is built from TRBV24-1 and TRBJ2-1, with D unresolved. There are 15 residues in the CDR3. From germline, CDR1 is KGHDR and CDR2 SFDVKD. Trimming cost V 3 bases and J 6 bases, with 14 bases left between them.

The table lists this clonotype with a few counts. This chain connects TRBV28 to TRBJ2-5; TRBD1 agrees at 12 bases. The germline CDR1 and CDR2 sequences are MDHEN and SYDVKM. The length of the CDR3 is 15 residues. Germline trimming cut 5 bases from V and 4 bases from J; bases unmatched to any gene: 5. The CDR3 protein is CASSRDRGQAETQYF. CDR3 coding DNA: TGTGCCAGCAGTAGGGACAGGGGGCAAGCAGAGACCCAGTACTTC.

The chain couples TRBV7-2 to TRBJ2-7; 9 nucleotides agree with TRBD2. The J call may be mistaken, given a closer DNA end match to TRBJ2-5. The CDR3 is 15 amino acids. Germline CDR1 SGHTA, CDR2 FQGNSA. In DNA form, the CDR3 reads TGTGCCAGCAGCTATAGCGGGAGACTTCAAGAGACCCAGTACTTC. Translated, it gives CASSYSGRLQETQYF.

This chain connects TRBV11-1 to TRBJ2-1; TRBD2 aligns across 12 bases. CDR1 is SGHAT and CDR2 is FQDESV in the germline V gene (reference sequence). J was trimmed by 9 bases and V by 1 base; bases with no gene match: 4. The CDR3 is made up of 15 amino acids. The CDR3 loop is CASSLELAGGGEQFF. The CDR3 coding sequence is TGTGCCAGCAGCTTAGAACTAGCGGGGGGCGGTGAGCAGTTCTTC.

The chain couples TRBV20-1 to TRBJ1-6; 8 nucleotides agree with TRBD1. The germline V gene has CDR1 DFQATT and CDR2 SNEGSKA (reference sequence). The CDR3 is made up of 13 amino acids. The CDR3 spells CSVMTGENSPLHF. CDR3 DNA sequence: TGCAGCGTAATGACAGGGGAGAATTCACCCCTCCACTTT.